This TCR beta chain emerged from a study of OX40 agonist ivuxolimab in advanced cancers. The CDR3 sequence is 14 residues long. The germline V gene has CDR1 KGHSH and CDR2 LQKENI. The V segment lost 3 bases and the J segment 4 bases; nucleotides outside the gene matches: 5. Sequencing used immunoSEQ multiplex PCR; TCRdb keeps in-frame clones, though not all of them. The profile shows 77,000 or so clones, 90% of them singletons. The receptor's source is an adult with an advanced solid tumor such as melanoma, head and neck, liver or kidney cancer. The starting material was CD4+ or CD8+ T cells sorted from blood, obtained in a trial of the OX40 agonist ivuxolimab. The V and J genes are TRBV18 and TRBJ2-5; 7 nucleotides align to TRBD1. CDR3 loop: CASSPPTGRETQYF. In DNA form, the CDR3 reads TGTGCCAGCTCACCCCCGACAGGGAGAGAGACCCAGTACTTC. Complete variable domain (other parts from reference TRBV18 and TRBJ2-5): NAGVMQNPRHLVRRRGQEARLRCSPMKGHSHVYWYRQLPEEGLKFMVYLQKENIIDESGMPKERFSAEFPKEGPSILRIQQVVRGDSAAYFCASSPPTGRETQYFGPGTRLLVL.